The 26 T cell receptor beta chains given below trace back to one sample, sequenced in a study of regulatory T cells in long-lasting Graves disease. Noted time point: newly diagnosed GD, antithyroid drugs for less than 3 months. Construction of the TCR library relied on RNA isolated from PBMCs. Construction of the TCR beta libraries employed iRepertoire HTBI primers in conjunction with Arm-PCR of CDR3 regions. Each CDR3 protein gets one entry after TCRdb re-called the multiplex PCR reads with MiXCR. Here the sample spans 620,000 or so distinct CDR3 sequences, 15% to 20% being singletons. These data also featured in a second study, about T cells in Graves' hyperthyroidism and ophthalmopathy.

The sequences come from peripheral blood mononuclear cells (PBMCs), collected at new diagnosis, from a patient treated with antithyroid drugs. The source is a woman aged 25 to 39 with Graves disease.

This clonotype came up a few times. CDR3 nucleotide sequence: TGTGCCTGGGGAAGACCGGTGGCCGGGGAGCTGTTTTTT. It codes for CAWGRPVAGELFF. The chain links TRBV30 to TRBJ2-2; D gene uncertain. This CDR3 spans 13 amino acids. CDR1 is GTSNPN, CDR2 SVGIG, per germline (reference sequence). Trimming removed 5 bases at V and 6 bases at J, with 13 bases between.

J is TRBJ2-7 and V is TRBV25-1; D is ambiguous. V was shortened by 4 bases and J by 5 bases, with 9 bases between the two germline ends. The CDR3 is 12 residues long. Germline CDR1 reads MGHDK; CDR2 reads SYGVNS. The DNA for the CDR3 is TGTGCCAGCAGTGCGTCAATTAACGAGCAGTACTTC. Its translation: CASSASINEQYF.

On this clonotype: Being one base from a much bigger clone, this may be a read error. The chain carries TRBV15 and TRBJ2-7; a weak D match, TRBD1 (6 bases). The V gene's germline CDR1 is LNHNV and CDR2 YYDKDF (reference sequence). Between the trimmed V and J ends, which lost 5 bases and 3 bases, there was a span of 14 bases. The CDR3 is 14 residues long. Here the CDR3 reads CATSFARGYYEQYF. The DNA for the CDR3 is TGTGCCACCAGCTTTGCCAGGGGCTACTACGAGCAGTACTTC. Full variable domain (remainder filled in from reference TRBV15 and TRBJ2-7): DAMVIQNPRYQVTQFGKPVTLSCSQTLNHNVMYWYQQKSSQAPKLLFHYYDKDFNNEADTPDNFQSRRPNTSFCFLDIRSPGLGDTAMYLCATSFARGYYEQYFGPGTRLTVT.

The CDR3 sequence is CASTGDMNTEAFF. As DNA, the CDR3 is TGTGCCAGCACAGGCGATATGAACACTGAAGCTTTCTTT. The rearrangement uses TRBV12-3 or TRBV12-4 and TRBJ1-1; no clear D gene. Trimming took off 7 bases at V and 0 bases at J, with 9 bases between the two ends. This CDR3 is built from 13 residues.

The gene calls are TRBV29-1 and TRBJ1-1; 7 bases match TRBD1. The CDR3 totals 14 residues. Trimming at V came to 1 base and at J to 3 bases, leaving 5 bases not matched to a gene. Germline values: CDR1 SQVTM, CDR2 ANQGSEA. CDR3 in amino acids: CSVEGQGRDTEAFF. DNA for the CDR3: TGCAGCGTTGAAGGACAGGGTAGGGACACTGAAGCTTTCTTT.

To note about this clonotype: One end of the junction is discordant with germline, which a read error may explain. This rearrangement joins TRBV2 to TRBJ2-7; D is ambiguous. CDR1 SNHLY and CDR2 FYNNEI come from the germline V gene. The CDR3 contains 12 residues. CDR3 sequence (DNA): TGTGCCAGCAGCCCCGGTTATTACGAGCAGTGCTTC. The encoded protein is CASSPGYYEQCF.

The V call is TRBV6-2 or TRBV6-3, the J call TRBJ2-6; D is tentatively TRBD1 or TRBD2 (5 bases each). The V end was cut by 5 bases, the J end by 4 bases, with 12 bases between. The CDR3 runs 15 residues. Germline-derived CDR1 and CDR2 are MNHEY and SVGEGT. The CDR3 DNA follows: TGTGCCAGCAGTCAAGAGGGGTTGGGGGCCAACGTCCTGACTTTC. It translates to CASSQEGLGANVLTF.

This sequence joins TRBV2 and TRBJ1-1; TRBD1 is a possible D gene (6 bases). The length of the CDR3 is 16 residues. Looked up from germline, CDR1 is SNHLY and CDR2 is FYNNEI. V was shortened by 8 bases and J by 1 base, with 20 bases between the two germline ends. CDR3 sequence (DNA): TGTGCCAGCTGCGCGACAAAGGGGGAACCGAACACTGAAGCTTTCTTT. Amino acids: CASCATKGEPNTEAFF.

This clonotype has only a few counts. The CDR3: CASSESSQPQHF. The CDR3 region has the DNA TGTGCCAGCAGTGAATCATCTCAGCCCCAGCATTTT. The J gene is TRBJ1-5, the V gene TRBV6-1; no firm D call. The CDR3 runs 12 residues. The germline V gene encodes CDR1 MNHNS and CDR2 SASEGT. The ends were cut back, 2 bases at V and 6 bases at J, with 5 bases in the middle.

This clonotype occurred a few times. The chain employs TRBV12-3 or TRBV12-4 and TRBJ1-1; D not certain. Trimming took off 4 bases at V and 7 bases at J, with 13 bases between the two ends. The CDR3 sequence is 13 residues long. The CDR3 protein is CASSWTGRYEAFF. Written as DNA, the CDR3 is TGTGCCAGCAGTTGGACCGGCCGTTATGAAGCTTTCTTT.

This clonotype has ten or more counts. This rearrangement joins TRBV11-3 to TRBJ1-1; a weak D match, TRBD1 (5 bases). The germline V and J ends were trimmed by 5 bases and 8 bases, with 15 bases remaining between them. The CDR3 runs 13 residues. Per germline, CDR1 SGHNT and CDR2 YENEEA. CDR3 DNA sequence: TGTGCCAGCAGCCCCCGGCCGGGGGTAGAAGCTTTCTTT. It translates to CASSPRPGVEAFF.

Concerning this clonotype itself: One end of the junction varies from germline; a read error may be responsible. The chain recombines TRBV5-1 with TRBJ2-7; 8 positions match TRBD1. Germline CDR1 SGHRS, CDR2 YFSETQ. The CDR3 has 13 residues. CDR3 coding DNA: TGCGTCAGCAGCGACGGACAGGGCTACGAGCAGTACTTC. This sequence encodes CVSSDGQGYEQYF. The full variable domain, in which reference TRBV5-1 and TRBJ2-7 provide the parts outside the CDR3, is KAGVTQTPRYLIKTRGQQVTLSCSPISGHRSVSWYQQTPGQGLQFLFEYFSETQRNKGNFPGRFSGRQFSNSRSEMNVSTLELGDSALYLCVSSDGQGYEQYFGPGTRLTVT.

Notes on this clonotype: One end of the junction is discordant with germline, which a read error may explain. V gene TRBV5-1 combines with J gene TRBJ2-2; 7 nucleotides line up with TRBD2. Germline lookup yields CDR1 SGHRS and CDR2 YFSETQ. The CDR3 is made up of 16 amino acids. In DNA form, the CDR3 reads TGCGTCAGCAGCCGTATAGCGGGTACGAACACCGGGGAGCTGTTTTTT. Residues: CVSSRIAGTNTGELFF.

J is TRBJ2-3 and V is TRBV4-1, with unresolved D. Trimming took off 1 base at V and 1 base at J, with 9 bases between the two ends. CDR1 is MGHRA, CDR2 YSYEKL, per germline. This CDR3 is built from 15 residues. CDR3 region: CASSQAGRRTDTQYF. For the CDR3, the DNA is TGCGCCAGCAGCCAAGCCGGCAGACGCACAGATACGCAGTATTTT.

In its sample, this clonotype was seen a few times. The CDR3 DNA reads as TGTGCCAGCAGTTACGCCCCTAGCCAACGCTCCTACAATGAGCAGTTCTTC. This encodes CASSYAPSQRSYNEQFF. This chain joins TRBV6-2 or TRBV6-3 and TRBJ2-1, with D tentatively TRBD2 (5 bases). The CDR3 runs to 17 residues. Germline V lookup: CDR1 MNHEY, CDR2 SVGEGT. The V end lost 2 bases, the J end lost 0 bases, and 14 bases lay between the germline ends.

For this clonotype: Since a much larger clone is just one base distant, this may be a read error. V and J are TRBV18 and TRBJ1-1; TRBD1 might be the D (5 bases). The CDR3 totals 15 residues. Germline CDR1 KGHSH, CDR2 LQKENI. In DNA form, the CDR3 reads TGTGCCGGCTCACTAGACAGCTCCATGAACACTGAAGCTTTCTTT. It is translated as CAGSLDSSMNTEAFF.

The V gene is TRBV28, the J gene TRBJ1-1, with 9 nucleotides matching TRBD1. Germline CDR1 MDHEN, CDR2 SYDVKM. CDR3 size: 16 residues. Unmatched junction bases numbered 9, after V lost 6 bases and J lost 1 base. The CDR3 DNA reads as TGTGCCAGCAGCCCGCCCCCGGGACAGGGGAACACTGAAGCTTTCTTT. This sequence encodes CASSPPPGQGNTEAFF. Full variable domain (missing parts from reference TRBV28 and TRBJ1-1): DVKVTQSSRYLVKRTGEKVFLECVQDMDHENMFWYRQDPGLGLRLIYFSYDVKMKEKGDIPEGYSVSREKKERFSLILESASTNQTSMYLCASSPPPGQGNTEAFFGQGTRLTVV.

This clonotype has a handful of counts. A much larger clone lies one base from this, so it may be a read error. The chain has TRBV10-3 and TRBJ2-2, with D perhaps matching TRBD2 (5 bases). The germline V gene encodes CDR1 ENHRY and CDR2 SYGVKD. The length of the CDR3 is 14 residues. For the CDR3, the DNA is TGTGCCATCAGTGGACTGCTGAACACCGGGAAGCTGTTTTTT. Protein sequence: CAISGLLNTGKLFF.

This clonotype came up a few times. The rearrangement joins TRBV9 to TRBJ1-2, with D unresolved. CDR1 is SGDLS and CDR2 is YYNGEE in the germline V gene. This CDR3 is 13 amino acids long. V was clipped by 4 bases and J by 5 bases, with 12 bases between them. The DNA for the CDR3 is TGTGCCAGCAGCTTGTTGGAGGGTTATGGCTACACCTTC. Translating gives CASSLLEGYGYTF.

J is TRBJ2-7 and V is TRBV11-2; no definite D call. Germline V CDR1 and CDR2: SGHAT, FQNNGV. Trimming pared 2 bases from V and 2 bases from J, leaving 13 bases between. This CDR3 spans 15 amino acids. CDR3 sequence reads: CASSLNFGSAYEQYF. In DNA form, the CDR3 reads TGTGCCAGCAGCTTAAATTTTGGTTCGGCCTACGAGCAGTACTTC. The full variable domain, its missing parts supplied by reference TRBV11-2 and TRBJ2-7, is EAGVAQSPRYKIIEKRQSVAFWCNPISGHATLYWYQQILGQGPKLLIQFQNNGVVDDSQLPKDRFSAERLKGVDSTLKIQPAKLEDSAVYLCASSLNFGSAYEQYFGPGTRLTVT.

At least ten counts were recorded for this clonotype. The gene calls are TRBV29-1 and TRBJ1-1; D not resolved. From germline, CDR1 is SQVTM and CDR2 ANQGSEA. This CDR3 spans 12 amino acids. Trimming took 7 bases from V and 3 from J, leaving 12 bases between them. For the CDR3, the DNA is TGCAGCGGTCTGGGGAGAGACACTGAAGCTTTCTTT. Protein sequence: CSGLGRDTEAFF.

This clonotype was detected a few times. V gene TRBV15 combines with J gene TRBJ1-1; D gene unclear. This CDR3 has 12 amino acids. CDR1 and CDR2 (germline): LNHNV, YYDKDF (reference sequence). Trimming shortened V by 6 bases and J by 2 bases, and 7 bases separated the two germline ends. The CDR3 protein is CATRDGNTEAFF. The CDR3 DNA reads TGTGCCACCAGGGACGGAAACACTGAAGCTTTCTTT.

This clonotype was recorded at least ten times. The genes are TRBV28 and TRBJ2-5; 8 positions match TRBD1. The CDR3 consists of 15 residues. The germline V gene has CDR1 MDHEN and CDR2 SYDVKM. V shed 5 bases, J shed 1 base, and the junction held 6 bases outside the gene matches. DNA of the CDR3: TGTGCCAGCAGTCGGGGGACAGGCGTCCAAGAGACCCAGTACTTC. This translates into CASSRGTGVQETQYF.

This clonotype was detected many times. J is TRBJ1-2 and V is TRBV5-1; the D gene is possibly TRBD1 (5 bases). The CDR3 runs 12 residues. Trimming left V 0 bases short and J 5 bases short, with 5 bases between. Per the germline V gene, CDR1 is SGHRS and CDR2 is YFSETQ. The CDR3 DNA is TGCGCCAGCAGCTTGGGACAGTATGGCTACACCTTC. This encodes CASSLGQYGYTF.

This clonotype appeared many times. This chain uses TRBV2 with TRBJ2-5, with D uncertain. This CDR3 has 12 residues. The V end lost 6 bases, the J end lost 3 bases, and 8 bases lay between the germline ends. Looked up from germline, CDR1 is SNHLY and CDR2 is FYNNEI. CDR3 in amino acids: CASSDSEETQYF. DNA of the CDR3: TGTGCCAGCAGCGACTCAGAAGAGACCCAGTACTTC.

In this sample, this clonotype turned up many times. The chain uses TRBV15 and TRBJ1-4, with D possibly TRBD1 on 5 matching bases. Trimming removed 8 bases from V and 0 bases from J, with 10 bases in between. Per the germline V gene, CDR1 is LNHNV and CDR2 is YYDKDF (reference sequence). The CDR3 is 14 amino acids. CDR3 sequence: CATGHPSTNEKLFF. CDR3 nucleotide sequence: TGTGCCACCGGACACCCCTCAACTAATGAAAAACTGTTTTTT.